Presented here are 12 T cell receptor beta chains from one specimen sequenced in a study of PD-1 blockade in classical Hodgkin lymphoma. Time point described: newly diagnosed, previously untreated cHL patient sample. Thawed PBMCs yielded CD4+ T cells through magnetic negative selection. Clones were sequenced by immunoSEQ multiplex PCR, and TCRdb holds only the in-frame ones, with some missing. The data show approximately 27,000 clones, with more than 70% seen just once and approximately 0.35% held by the top ten. The sequenced material came from CD4+ T cells from blood. Receptors originate from a human donor with classical Hodgkin lymphoma.

The rearrangement uses TRBV27 and TRBJ1-1, with D possibly matching TRBD1 (5 bases). V was clipped by 5 bases and J by 5 bases, with 18 bases between them. This CDR3 comprises 15 residues. Germline CDR1 MNHEY, CDR2 SMNVEV (reference sequence). The CDR3 DNA is TGTGCCAGCAGTGACCCGGGACGGGCAATGACTGAAGCTTTCTTT. Translated: CASSDPGRAMTEAFF.

V gene TRBV5-1 combines with J gene TRBJ1-1; D remains unclear. CDR1 and CDR2 from the germline V gene are SGHRS and YFSETQ. The CDR3 has 14 amino acids. V shed 4 bases and J shed 4 bases, with 14 bases lying between them. The CDR3 sequence is CASSLRLEGTEAFF. The CDR3 DNA follows: TGCGCCAGCAGCCTACGACTAGAGGGCACTGAAGCTTTCTTT.

The chain links TRBV5-1 to TRBJ2-5; 9 bases are shared with TRBD2. Trimming took 4 bases from V and 5 from J; bases not matched to a gene: 12. The CDR3 length is 16 residues. Looked up from germline, CDR1 is SGHRS and CDR2 is YFSETQ. CDR3 DNA: TGCGCCAGCAGCACTGGGACTAGCTCAGGGTGGGAGACCCAGTACTTC. Amino acid sequence: CASSTGTSSGWETQYF.

The chain is built from TRBV5-8 and TRBJ2-7; D unresolved. V was cut by 4 bases and J by 12 bases, with 14 bases left in between. Germline CDR1 and CDR2: SGHTS and YDEGEE. The CDR3 consists of 11 residues. The CDR3 reads CASSQWDELYF. Written as DNA, the CDR3 is TGTGCCAGCAGCCAATGGGATGAACTGTACTTC.

The chain is built from TRBV16 and TRBJ2-2, with no clear D. The CDR3 consists of 14 residues. In germline, CDR1 is KGHSY, CDR2 FQNENV. V lost 0 bases, J lost 4 bases, and 6 bases lay in between. CDR3 in DNA: TGTGCCAGCAGCCAATCCCCACTCACCGGGGAGCTGTTTTTT. Translated, it gives CASSQSPLTGELFF.

The chain has TRBV10-3 and TRBJ2-5; D is perhaps TRBD2 (6 bases). The V gene lost 6 bases and the J gene lost 4 bases, with 18 bases spanning the gap. CDR1 ENHRY and CDR2 SYGVKD come from the germline V gene. The CDR3 is 15 residues long. CDR3 residues: CAIRDEFGGRETQYF. CDR3 nucleotide sequence: TGTGCCATCAGAGATGAATTCGGGGGACGAGAGACCCAGTACTTC.

V gene TRBV7-2 combines with J gene TRBJ2-7; TRBD2 might be the D (6 bases). Germline V gene sequence: CDR1 SGHTA, CDR2 FQGNSA. The CDR3 is made up of 14 amino acids. The V end was cut by 1 base, the J end by 3 bases, with 10 bases between. CDR3 in DNA: TGTGCCAGCAGCTTAGGGCTAGCGAACTACGAGCAGTACTTC. It codes for CASSLGLANYEQYF.

J is TRBJ2-7 and V is TRBV5-1; tentatively, D is TRBD1 (5 bases). The V end was cut by 0 bases, the J end by 6 bases, with 7 bases between. This CDR3 comprises 12 residues. The germline V gene has CDR1 SGHRS and CDR2 YFSETQ. In DNA form, the CDR3 reads TGCGCCAGCAGCTTGGAGGGGCGCGAGCAGTACTTC. The encoded protein is CASSLEGREQYF.

The chain links TRBV14 to TRBJ1-1, with D perhaps TRBD1 (6 bases). Germline assignment: CDR1 SGHDN and CDR2 FVKESK. Trimming took 4 bases from V and 12 from J, leaving 15 bases between them. This CDR3 is 12 amino acids long. The CDR3 spells CASSLPTGQTFF. CDR3 DNA: TGTGCCAGCAGCCTTCCTACAGGGCAGACTTTCTTT.

V and J are TRBV9 and TRBJ2-6; D is unclear. This CDR3 region has 15 residues. Between the trimmed V and J ends, which lost 2 bases and 0 bases, there was a span of 6 bases. CDR1 and CDR2 (germline): SGDLS, YYNGEE. CDR3 in DNA: TGTGCCAGCAGCGTGATAGGCTCTGGGGCCAACGTCCTGACTTTC. It is translated as CASSVIGSGANVLTF.

This sequence joins TRBV28 and TRBJ2-5; 8 bases map to TRBD2. The trim removed 6 bases at V and 3 bases at J, leaving 6 bases unmatched. This CDR3 spans 14 amino acids. CDR1 is MDHEN and CDR2 is SYDVKM in the germline V gene. CDR3 nucleotides: TGTGCCAGCAGCACCCGGCGGGAGGAAGAGACCCAGTACTTC. It specifies CASSTRREEETQYF.

The genes are TRBV28 and TRBJ2-2; D is undetermined. The CDR3 covers 12 residues. V lost 5 bases, J lost 5 bases, and 6 bases lay in between. Germline loops: CDR1 MDHEN, CDR2 SYDVKM. The CDR3 reads CASSVSTGELFF. DNA for the CDR3: TGTGCCAGCAGTGTTAGTACCGGGGAGCTGTTTTTT.